This TCR beta chain was captured by sequencing in a study of T cells in Graves' hyperthyroidism and ophthalmopathy. Study overall: The initial diagnosis was the point when peripheral blood was collected, ahead of any treatment.

These patients, aged 18 to 65, had recently diagnosed hyperthyroidism lasting under 2 months. Blood was drawn at first hyperthyroidism diagnosis, before any ophthalmopathy symptoms. Whole-study findings and limits: A model of 13 V-J pairs discriminated ophthalmopathy from stable hyperthyroidism.

The TCR beta CDR3 regions underwent amplification using RNA transcripts as the source. In the first-round RT-PCR of the TCR CDR3, the HTBI primer set was used. TCRdb reanalysed the multiplex PCR reads using MiXCR and keeps one entry per CDR3 protein. This table holds fewer than 300,000 distinct CDR3 sequences, less than 30% found once. At least ten counts were recorded for this clonotype. What it binds is unknown. Germline V gene sequence: CDR1 SGHAT, CDR2 FQDESV (reference sequence). This CDR3 is 16 amino acids long. Trimming removed 5 bases from V and 7 bases from J; junction bases left unmatched: 15.

The V gene is TRBV11-1, the J gene TRBJ1-1; 8 bases map to TRBD1. This clonotype was obtained from a man aged 35-49 years with Graves' hyperthyroidism that later progressed to Graves' ophthalmopathy. The specimen sequenced was blood. CDR3 nucleotide sequence: TGTGCCAGCAGCCCAAATGGGGGATGGACAGGGAATGAAGCTTTCTTT. Its translation: CASSPNGGWTGNEAFF.